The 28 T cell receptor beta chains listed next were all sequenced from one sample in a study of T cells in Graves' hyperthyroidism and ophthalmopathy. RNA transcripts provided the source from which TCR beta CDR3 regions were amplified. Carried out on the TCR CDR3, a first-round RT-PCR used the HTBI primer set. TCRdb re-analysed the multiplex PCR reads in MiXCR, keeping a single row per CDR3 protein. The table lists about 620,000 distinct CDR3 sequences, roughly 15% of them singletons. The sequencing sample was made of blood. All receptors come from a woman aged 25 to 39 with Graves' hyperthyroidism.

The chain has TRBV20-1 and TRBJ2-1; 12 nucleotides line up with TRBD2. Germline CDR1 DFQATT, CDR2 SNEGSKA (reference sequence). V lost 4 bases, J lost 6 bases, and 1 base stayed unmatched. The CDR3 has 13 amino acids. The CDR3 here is CSATSGRGNEQFF. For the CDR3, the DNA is TGCAGTGCTACTAGCGGGAGGGGCAATGAGCAGTTCTTC.

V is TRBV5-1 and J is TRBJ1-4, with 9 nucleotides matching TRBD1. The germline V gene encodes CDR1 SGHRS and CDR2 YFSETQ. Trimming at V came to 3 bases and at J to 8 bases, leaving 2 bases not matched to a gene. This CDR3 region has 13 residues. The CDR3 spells CASSWGTGEKLFF. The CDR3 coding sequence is TGCGCCAGCAGCTGGGGGACAGGGGAAAAACTGTTTTTT.

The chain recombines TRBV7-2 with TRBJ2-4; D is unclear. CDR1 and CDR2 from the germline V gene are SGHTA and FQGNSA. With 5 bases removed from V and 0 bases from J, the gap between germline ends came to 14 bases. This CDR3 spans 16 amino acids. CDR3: CASSPRTELAKNIQYF. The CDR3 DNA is TGTGCCAGCAGCCCCAGGACCGAACTAGCCAAAAACATTCAGTACTTC.

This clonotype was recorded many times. CDR3 sequence reads: CASSHGDTGELFF. The CDR3 coding sequence is TGCGCCAGCAGCCACGGGGACACCGGGGAGCTGTTTTTT. The chain uses TRBV5-1 and TRBJ2-2; D is possibly TRBD2 (5 bases). The CDR3 consists of 13 residues. V gave up 4 bases and J gave up 3 bases, with 7 bases separating them. Looked up from germline, CDR1 is SGHRS and CDR2 is YFSETQ.

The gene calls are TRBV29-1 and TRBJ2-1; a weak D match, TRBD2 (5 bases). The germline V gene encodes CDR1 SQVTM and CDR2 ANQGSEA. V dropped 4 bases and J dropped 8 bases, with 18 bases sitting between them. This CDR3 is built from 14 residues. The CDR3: CSVVHTPGIDEQFF. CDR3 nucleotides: TGCAGCGTTGTACACACTCCGGGAATCGATGAGCAGTTCTTC.

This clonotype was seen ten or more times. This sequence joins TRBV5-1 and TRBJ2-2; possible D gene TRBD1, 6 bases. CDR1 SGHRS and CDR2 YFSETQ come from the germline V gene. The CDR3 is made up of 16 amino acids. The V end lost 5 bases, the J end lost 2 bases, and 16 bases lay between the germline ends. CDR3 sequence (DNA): TGCGCCAGCAGTATTCAGGGGATAACTAACACCGGGGAGCTGTTTTTT. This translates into CASSIQGITNTGELFF. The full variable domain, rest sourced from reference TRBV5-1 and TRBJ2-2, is KAGVTQTPRYLIKTRGQQVTLSCSPISGHRSVSWYQQTPGQGLQFLFEYFSETQRNKGNFPGRFSGRQFSNSRSEMNVSTLELGDSALYLCASSIQGITNTGELFFGEGSRLTVL.

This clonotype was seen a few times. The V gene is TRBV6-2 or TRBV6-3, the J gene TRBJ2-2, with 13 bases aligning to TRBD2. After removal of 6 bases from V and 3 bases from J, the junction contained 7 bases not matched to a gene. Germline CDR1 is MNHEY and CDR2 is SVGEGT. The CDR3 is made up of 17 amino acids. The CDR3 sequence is CASSPGLAGPYTGELFF. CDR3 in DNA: TGTGCCAGCAGCCCGGGACTAGCGGGACCTTACACCGGGGAGCTGTTTTTT.

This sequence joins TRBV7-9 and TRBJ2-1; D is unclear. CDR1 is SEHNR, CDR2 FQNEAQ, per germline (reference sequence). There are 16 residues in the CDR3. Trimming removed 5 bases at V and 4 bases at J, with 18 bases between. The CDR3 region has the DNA TGTGCCAGCAGCCAACCCGAAGGATTAACATACAATGAGCAGTTCTTC. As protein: CASSQPEGLTYNEQFF.

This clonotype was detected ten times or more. The CDR3 region is CASSLSDRAYGYTF. The CDR3 DNA sequence: TGTGCCAGCAGTTTATCCGACAGGGCCTATGGCTACACCTTC. V usage is TRBV28 and J usage is TRBJ1-2; 7 bases map to TRBD1. The junction had 3 bases not matched to a gene; V was cut back by 1 base and J by 4 bases. Germline V lookup: CDR1 MDHEN, CDR2 SYDVKM. CDR3 length: 14 residues.

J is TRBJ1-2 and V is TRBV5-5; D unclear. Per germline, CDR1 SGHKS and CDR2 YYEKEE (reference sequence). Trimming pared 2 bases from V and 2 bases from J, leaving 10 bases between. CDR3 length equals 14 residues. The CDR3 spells CASSFEYTNYGYTF. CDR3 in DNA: TGTGCCAGCAGCTTTGAGTACACCAACTATGGCTACACCTTC.

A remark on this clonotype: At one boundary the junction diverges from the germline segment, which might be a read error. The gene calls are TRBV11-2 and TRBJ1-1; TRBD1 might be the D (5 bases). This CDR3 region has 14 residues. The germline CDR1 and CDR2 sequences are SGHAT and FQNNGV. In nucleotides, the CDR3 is TGTGCCTGCAGTCTCCTTGGGGGAAGCACTGAAGCTTTCTTT. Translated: CACSLLGGSTEAFF.

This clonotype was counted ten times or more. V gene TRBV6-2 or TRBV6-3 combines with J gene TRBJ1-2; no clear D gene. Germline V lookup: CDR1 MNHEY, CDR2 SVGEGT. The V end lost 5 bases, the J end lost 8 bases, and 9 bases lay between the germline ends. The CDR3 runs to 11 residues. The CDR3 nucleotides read TGTGCCAGCAGTCGGCTTATAGGCTACACCTTC. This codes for CASSRLIGYTF.

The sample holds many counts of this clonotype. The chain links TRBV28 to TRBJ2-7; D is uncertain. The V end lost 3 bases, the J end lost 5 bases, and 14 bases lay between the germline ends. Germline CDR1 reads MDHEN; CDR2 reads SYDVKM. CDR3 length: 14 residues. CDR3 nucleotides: TGTGCCAGCAGTTTTAATTCTCGGCCTAACGAGCAGTACTTC. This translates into CASSFNSRPNEQYF.

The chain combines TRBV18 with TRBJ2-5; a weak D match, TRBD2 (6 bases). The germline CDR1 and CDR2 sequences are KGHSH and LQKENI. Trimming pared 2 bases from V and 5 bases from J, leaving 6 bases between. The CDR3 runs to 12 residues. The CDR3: CASSPGTETQYF. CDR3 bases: TGTGCCAGCTCACCAGGGACTGAGACCCAGTACTTC.

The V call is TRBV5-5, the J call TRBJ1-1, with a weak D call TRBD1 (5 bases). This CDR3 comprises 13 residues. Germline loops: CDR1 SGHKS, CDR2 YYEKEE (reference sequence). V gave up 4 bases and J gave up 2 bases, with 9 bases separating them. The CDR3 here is CASSPGHNTEAFF. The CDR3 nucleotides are TGTGCCAGCAGCCCAGGACACAACACTGAAGCTTTCTTT.

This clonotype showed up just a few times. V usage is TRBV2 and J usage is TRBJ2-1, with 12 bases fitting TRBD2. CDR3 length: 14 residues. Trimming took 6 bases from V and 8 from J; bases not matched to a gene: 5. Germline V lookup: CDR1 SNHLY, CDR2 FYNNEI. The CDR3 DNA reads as TGTGCCAGCAGGCCGGGACTAGCGGGCTATGAGCAGTTCTTC. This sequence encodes CASRPGLAGYEQFF.

The CDR3 region has the DNA TGTGCCAGCAGCCAACCAAGCCAGGGGCCCGACGAGCAGTACTTC. Amino acids: CASSQPSQGPDEQYF. V usage is TRBV3-1 and J usage is TRBJ2-7, with D possibly matching TRBD1 (6 bases). The V and J ends lost 2 bases and 5 bases respectively, with 16 bases between them. The CDR3 consists of 15 residues. Germline lookup yields CDR1 LGHDT and CDR2 YNNKEL (reference sequence).

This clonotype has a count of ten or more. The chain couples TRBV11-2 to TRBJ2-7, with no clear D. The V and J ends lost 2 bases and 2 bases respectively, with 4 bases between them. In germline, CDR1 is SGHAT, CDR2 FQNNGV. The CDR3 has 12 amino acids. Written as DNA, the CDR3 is TGTGCCAGCAGCTTACCCACCTACGAGCAGTACTTC. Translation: CASSLPTYEQYF.

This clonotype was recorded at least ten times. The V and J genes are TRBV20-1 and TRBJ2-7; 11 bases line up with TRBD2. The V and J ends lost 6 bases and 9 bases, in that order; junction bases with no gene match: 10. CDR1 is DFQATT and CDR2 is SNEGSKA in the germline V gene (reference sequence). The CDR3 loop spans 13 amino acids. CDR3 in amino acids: CSAHRPSGRLQYF. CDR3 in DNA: TGCAGTGCCCACCGCCCTAGCGGGAGGTTGCAGTACTTC.

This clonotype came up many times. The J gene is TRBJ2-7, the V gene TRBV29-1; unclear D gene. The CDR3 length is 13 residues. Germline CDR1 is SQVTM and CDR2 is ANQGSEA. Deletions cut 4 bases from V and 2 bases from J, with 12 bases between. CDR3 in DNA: TGCAGCGTTGTTGTCGTGCCTACCTACGAGCAGTACTTC. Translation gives CSVVVVPTYEQYF.

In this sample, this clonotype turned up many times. CDR3 in DNA: TGTGCCAGCAGCTTCCGGCAATGGGCGAACACTGAAGCTTTCTTT. Protein product: CASSFRQWANTEAFF. The chain carries TRBV11-2 and TRBJ1-1, with D uncertain. With 3 bases removed from V and 1 base from J, the gap between germline ends came to 12 bases. The germline V gene encodes CDR1 SGHAT and CDR2 FQNNGV. This CDR3 spans 15 amino acids.

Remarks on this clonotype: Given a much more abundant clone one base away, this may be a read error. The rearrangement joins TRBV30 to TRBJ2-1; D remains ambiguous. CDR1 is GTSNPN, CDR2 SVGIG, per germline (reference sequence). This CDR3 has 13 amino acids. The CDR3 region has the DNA TGTGCCCGGAGTGCCGGTTACTACAATGAGCAGTTCTTC. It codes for CARSAGYYNEQFF.

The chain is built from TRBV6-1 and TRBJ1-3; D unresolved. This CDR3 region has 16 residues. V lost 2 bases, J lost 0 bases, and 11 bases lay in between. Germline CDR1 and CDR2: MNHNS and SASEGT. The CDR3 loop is CASSETDRDSGNTIYF. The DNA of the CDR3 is TGTGCCAGCAGTGAAACGGACCGAGACTCTGGAAACACCATATATTTT.

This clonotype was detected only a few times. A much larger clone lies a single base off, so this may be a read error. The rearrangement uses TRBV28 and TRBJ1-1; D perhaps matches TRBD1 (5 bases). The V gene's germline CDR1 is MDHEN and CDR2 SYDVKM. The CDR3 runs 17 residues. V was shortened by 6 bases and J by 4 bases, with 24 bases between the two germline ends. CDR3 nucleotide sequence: TGTGCCAGCAGACGGATGGGGGGAGGGATGATTAGCACTGAAGCTTTCTTT. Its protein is CASRRMGGGMISTEAFF.

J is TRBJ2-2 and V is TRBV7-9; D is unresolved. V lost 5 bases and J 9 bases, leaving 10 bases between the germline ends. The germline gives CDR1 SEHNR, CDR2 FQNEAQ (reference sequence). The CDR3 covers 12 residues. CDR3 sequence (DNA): TGTGCCAGCAGCCTACCGCCGTGGGAGCTGTTTTTT. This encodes CASSLPPWELFF.

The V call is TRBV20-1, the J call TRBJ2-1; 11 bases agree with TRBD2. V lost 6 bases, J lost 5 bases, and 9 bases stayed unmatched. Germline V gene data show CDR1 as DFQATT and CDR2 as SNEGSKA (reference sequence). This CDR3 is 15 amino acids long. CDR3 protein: CSAPELAGDHNEQFF. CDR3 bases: TGCAGTGCCCCGGAACTAGCGGGGGACCACAATGAGCAGTTCTTC.

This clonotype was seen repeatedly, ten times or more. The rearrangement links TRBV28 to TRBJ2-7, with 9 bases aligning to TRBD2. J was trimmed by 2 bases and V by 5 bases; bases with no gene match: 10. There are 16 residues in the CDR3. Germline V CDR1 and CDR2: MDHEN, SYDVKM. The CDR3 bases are TGTGCCAGCAGTACCCCTAGCGGGATAGCGACCTACGAGCAGTACTTC. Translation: CASSTPSGIATYEQYF.

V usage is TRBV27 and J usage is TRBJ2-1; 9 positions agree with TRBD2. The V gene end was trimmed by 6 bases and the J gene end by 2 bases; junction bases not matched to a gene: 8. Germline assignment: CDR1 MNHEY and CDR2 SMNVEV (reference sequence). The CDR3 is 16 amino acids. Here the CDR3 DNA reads TGTGCCAGCAGATCTACCGGGACTAGCACCTACAATGAGCAGTTCTTC. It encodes CASRSTGTSTYNEQFF.